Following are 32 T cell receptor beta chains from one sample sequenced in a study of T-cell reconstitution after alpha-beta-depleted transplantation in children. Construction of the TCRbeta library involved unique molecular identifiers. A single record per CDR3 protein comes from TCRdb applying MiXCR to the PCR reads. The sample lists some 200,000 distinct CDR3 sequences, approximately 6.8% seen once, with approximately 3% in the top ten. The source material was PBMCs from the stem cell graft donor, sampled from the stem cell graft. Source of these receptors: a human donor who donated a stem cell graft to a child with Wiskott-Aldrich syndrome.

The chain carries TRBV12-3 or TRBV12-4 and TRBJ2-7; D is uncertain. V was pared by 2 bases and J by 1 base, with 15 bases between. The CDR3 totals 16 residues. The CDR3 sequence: CASSLRSSMGSYEQYF. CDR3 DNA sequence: TGTGCCAGCAGTTTACGTTCGTCCATGGGATCCTACGAGCAGTACTTC.

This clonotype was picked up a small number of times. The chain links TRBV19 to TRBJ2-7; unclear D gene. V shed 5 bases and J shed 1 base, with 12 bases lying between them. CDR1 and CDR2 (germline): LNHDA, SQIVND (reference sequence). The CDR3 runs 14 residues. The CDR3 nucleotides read TGTGCCAGTAGTGCCCGGCCGGCTTCCTACGAGCAGTACTTC. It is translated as CASSARPASYEQYF.

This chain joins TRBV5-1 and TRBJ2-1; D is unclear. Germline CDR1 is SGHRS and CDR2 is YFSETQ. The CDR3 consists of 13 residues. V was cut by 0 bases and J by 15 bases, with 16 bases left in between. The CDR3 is CASSLEVSLKGFF. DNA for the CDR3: TGCGCCAGCAGCTTGGAAGTCTCCCTAAAGGGGTTCTTC.

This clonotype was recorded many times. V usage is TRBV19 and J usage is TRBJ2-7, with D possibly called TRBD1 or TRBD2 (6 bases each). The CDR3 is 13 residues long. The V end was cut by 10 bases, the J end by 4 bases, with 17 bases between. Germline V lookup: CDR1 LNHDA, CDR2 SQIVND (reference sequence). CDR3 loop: CANHNGGEYEQYF. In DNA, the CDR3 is TGTGCCAACCATAACGGGGGCGAGTACGAGCAGTACTTC.

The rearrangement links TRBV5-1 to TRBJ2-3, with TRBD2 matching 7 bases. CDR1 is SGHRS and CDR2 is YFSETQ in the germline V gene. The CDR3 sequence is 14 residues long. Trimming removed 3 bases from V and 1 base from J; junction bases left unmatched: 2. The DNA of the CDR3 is TGCGCCAGCAGCTCGGGGGGTGGCACAGATACGCAGTATTTT. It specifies CASSSGGGTDTQYF.

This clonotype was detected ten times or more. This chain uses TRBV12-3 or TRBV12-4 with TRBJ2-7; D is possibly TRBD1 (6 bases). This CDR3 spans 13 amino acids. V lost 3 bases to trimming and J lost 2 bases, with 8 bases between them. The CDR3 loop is CASSFRGPYEQYF. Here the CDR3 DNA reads TGTGCCAGCAGTTTCAGGGGTCCCTACGAGCAGTACTTC.

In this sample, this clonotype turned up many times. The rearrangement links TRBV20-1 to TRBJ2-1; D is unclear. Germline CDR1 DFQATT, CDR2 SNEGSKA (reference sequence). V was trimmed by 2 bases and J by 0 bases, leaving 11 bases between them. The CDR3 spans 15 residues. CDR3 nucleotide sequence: TGCAGTGCTAGATCTGTTGATAGCTCCTACAATGAGCAGTTCTTC. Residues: CSARSVDSSYNEQFF.

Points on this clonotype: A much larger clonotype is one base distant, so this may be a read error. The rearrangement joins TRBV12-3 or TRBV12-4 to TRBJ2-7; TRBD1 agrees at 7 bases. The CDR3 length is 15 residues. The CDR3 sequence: CASSLAPTGSSVMHF. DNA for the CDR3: TGTGCCAGCAGTTTAGCGCCGACAGGGAGTTCGGTGATGCACTTC.

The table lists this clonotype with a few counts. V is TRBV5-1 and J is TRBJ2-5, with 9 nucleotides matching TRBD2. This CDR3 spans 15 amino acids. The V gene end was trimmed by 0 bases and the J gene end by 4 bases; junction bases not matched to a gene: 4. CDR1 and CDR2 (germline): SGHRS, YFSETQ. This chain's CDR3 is CASSLASGERETQYF. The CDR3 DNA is TGCGCCAGCAGCTTGGCTAGCGGGGAGAGAGAGACCCAGTACTTC.

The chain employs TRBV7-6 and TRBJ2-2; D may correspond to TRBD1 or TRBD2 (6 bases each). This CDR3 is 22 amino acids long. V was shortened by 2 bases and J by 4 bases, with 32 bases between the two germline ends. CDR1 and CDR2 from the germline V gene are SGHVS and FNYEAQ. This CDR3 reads CASSLNPLTQVGGVYSTGELFF. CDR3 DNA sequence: TGTGCCAGCAGCTTAAATCCGCTTACCCAGGTCGGGGGCGTTTACTCCACCGGGGAGCTGTTTTTT.

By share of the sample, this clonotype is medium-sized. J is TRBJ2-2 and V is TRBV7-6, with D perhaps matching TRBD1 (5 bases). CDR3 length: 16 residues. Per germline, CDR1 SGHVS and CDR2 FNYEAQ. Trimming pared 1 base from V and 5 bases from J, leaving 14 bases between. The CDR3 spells CASSLVVGEGTGELFF. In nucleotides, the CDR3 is TGTGCCAGCAGCTTAGTAGTAGGGGAAGGAACCGGGGAGCTGTTTTTT. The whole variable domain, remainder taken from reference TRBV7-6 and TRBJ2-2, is GAGVSQSPRYKVTKRGQDVALRCDPISGHVSLYWYRQALGQGPEFLTYFNYEAQQDKSGLPNDRFSAERPEGSISTLTIQRTEQRDSAMYRCASSLVVGEGTGELFFGEGSRLTVL.

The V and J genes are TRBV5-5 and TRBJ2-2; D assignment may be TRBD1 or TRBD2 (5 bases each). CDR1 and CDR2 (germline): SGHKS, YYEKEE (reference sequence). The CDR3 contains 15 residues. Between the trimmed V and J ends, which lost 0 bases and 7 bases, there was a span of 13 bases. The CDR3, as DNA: TGTGCCAGCAGCTTGGCCGGGACCCCGGGCGGGGAGCTGTTTTTT. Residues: CASSLAGTPGGELFF.

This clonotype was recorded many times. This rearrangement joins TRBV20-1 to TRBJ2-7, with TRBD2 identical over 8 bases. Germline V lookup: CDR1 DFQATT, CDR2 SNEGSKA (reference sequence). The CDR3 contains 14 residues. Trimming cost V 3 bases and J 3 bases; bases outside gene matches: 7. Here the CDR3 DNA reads TGCAGTGCTAGGCCCGGGAGGGCCGTCTACGAGCAGTACTTC. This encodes CSARPGRAVYEQYF.

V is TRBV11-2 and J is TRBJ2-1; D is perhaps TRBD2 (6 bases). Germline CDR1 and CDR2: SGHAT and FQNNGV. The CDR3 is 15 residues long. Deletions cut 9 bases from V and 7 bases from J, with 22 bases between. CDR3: CASRRAGGKSNEQFF. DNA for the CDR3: TGTGCCAGTCGTAGGGCAGGCGGGAAATCAAATGAGCAGTTCTTC.

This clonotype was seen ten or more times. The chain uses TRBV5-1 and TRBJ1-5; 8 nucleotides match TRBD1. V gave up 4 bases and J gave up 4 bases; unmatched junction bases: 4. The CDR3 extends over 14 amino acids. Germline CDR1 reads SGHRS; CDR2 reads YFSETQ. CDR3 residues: CASSPGQVNQPQHF. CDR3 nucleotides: TGCGCCAGCAGCCCGGGACAGGTTAATCAGCCCCAGCATTTT.

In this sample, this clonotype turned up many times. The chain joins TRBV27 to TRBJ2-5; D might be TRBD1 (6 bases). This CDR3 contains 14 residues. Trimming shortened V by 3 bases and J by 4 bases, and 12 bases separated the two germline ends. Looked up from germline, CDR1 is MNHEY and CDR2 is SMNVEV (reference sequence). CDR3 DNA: TGTGCCAGCAGTTTGACAGGCTTCACAGAGACCCAGTACTTC. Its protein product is CASSLTGFTETQYF.

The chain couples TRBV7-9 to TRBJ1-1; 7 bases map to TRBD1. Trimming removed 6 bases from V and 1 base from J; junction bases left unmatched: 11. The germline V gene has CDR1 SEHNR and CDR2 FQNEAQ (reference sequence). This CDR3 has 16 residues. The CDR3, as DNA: TGTGCCAGCAGTCCCAGACAGGGCATGTCGAACACTGAAGCTTTCTTT. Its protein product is CASSPRQGMSNTEAFF.

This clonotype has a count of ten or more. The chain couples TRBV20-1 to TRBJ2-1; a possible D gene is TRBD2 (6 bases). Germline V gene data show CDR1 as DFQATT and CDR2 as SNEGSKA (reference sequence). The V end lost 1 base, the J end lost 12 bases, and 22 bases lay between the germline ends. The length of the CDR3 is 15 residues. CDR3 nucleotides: TGCAGTGCTAGAGGGGACTCAACTCGGCGACAAGGGCAGTTCTTC. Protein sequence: CSARGDSTRRQGQFF.

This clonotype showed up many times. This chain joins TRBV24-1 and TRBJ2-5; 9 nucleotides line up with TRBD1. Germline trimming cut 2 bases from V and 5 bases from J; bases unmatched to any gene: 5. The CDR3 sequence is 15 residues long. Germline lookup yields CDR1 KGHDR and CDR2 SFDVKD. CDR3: CATSDYRGPRETQYF. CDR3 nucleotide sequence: TGTGCCACCAGTGATTACAGGGGGCCCCGGGAGACCCAGTACTTC.

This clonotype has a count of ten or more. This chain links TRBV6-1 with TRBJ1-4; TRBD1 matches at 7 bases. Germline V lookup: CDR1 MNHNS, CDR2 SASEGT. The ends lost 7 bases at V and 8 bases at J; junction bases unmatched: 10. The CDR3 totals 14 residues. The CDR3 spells CASKETGLHEKLFF. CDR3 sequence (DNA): TGTGCCAGCAAAGAGACAGGGCTTCACGAAAAACTGTTTTTT.

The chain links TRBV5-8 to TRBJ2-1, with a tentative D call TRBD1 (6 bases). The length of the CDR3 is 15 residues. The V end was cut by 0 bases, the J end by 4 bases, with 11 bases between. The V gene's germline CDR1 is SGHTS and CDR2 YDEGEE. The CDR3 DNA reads TGTGCCAGCAGCTTGGCAGGGGAAGTATACAATGAGCAGTTCTTC. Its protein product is CASSLAGEVYNEQFF.

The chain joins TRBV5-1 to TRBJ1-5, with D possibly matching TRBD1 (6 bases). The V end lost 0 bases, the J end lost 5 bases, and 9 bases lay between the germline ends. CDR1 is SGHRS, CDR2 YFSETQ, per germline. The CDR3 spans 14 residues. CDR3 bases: TGCGCCAGCAGCTTGGAGGGGGGTTATCAGCCCCAGCATTTT. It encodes CASSLEGGYQPQHF. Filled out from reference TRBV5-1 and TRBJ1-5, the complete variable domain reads KAGVTQTPRYLIKTRGQQVTLSCSPISGHRSVSWYQQTPGQGLQFLFEYFSETQRNKGNFPGRFSGRQFSNSRSEMNVSTLELGDSALYLCASSLEGGYQPQHFGDGTRLSIL.

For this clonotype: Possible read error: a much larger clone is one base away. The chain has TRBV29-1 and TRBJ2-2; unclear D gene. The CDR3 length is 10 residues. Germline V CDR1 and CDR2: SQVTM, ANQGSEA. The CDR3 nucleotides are TGCAACGCAAGCGCCGGGGAGCTGTTTTTT. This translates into CNASAGELFF.

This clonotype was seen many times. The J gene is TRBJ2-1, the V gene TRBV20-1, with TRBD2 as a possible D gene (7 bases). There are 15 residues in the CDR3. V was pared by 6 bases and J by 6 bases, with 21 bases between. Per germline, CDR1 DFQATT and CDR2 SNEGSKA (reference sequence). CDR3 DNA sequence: TGCAGTGCCGGGATGGGGGGGGGCCTGGGCAATGAGCAGTTCTTC. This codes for CSAGMGGGLGNEQFF.

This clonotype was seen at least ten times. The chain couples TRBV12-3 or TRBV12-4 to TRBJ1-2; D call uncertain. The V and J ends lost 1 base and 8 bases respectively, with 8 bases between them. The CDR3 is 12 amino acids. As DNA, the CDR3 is TGTGCCAGCAGTTTAGGATCCGGAGGCTACACCTTC. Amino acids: CASSLGSGGYTF.

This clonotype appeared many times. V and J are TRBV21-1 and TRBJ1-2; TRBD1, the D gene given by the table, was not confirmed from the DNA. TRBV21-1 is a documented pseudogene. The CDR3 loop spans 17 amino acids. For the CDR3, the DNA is TGTGCCAGCAGCAAAGCGCTCAACCCGGACAGCTGCTATGGCTACACCTTC. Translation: CASSKALNPDSCYGYTF.

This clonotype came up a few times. This CDR3 is CASSLAEGGGETQYF. CDR3 sequence (DNA): TGCGCCAGCAGCTTGGCCGAGGGGGGAGGAGAGACCCAGTACTTC. The V and J genes are TRBV5-1 and TRBJ2-5; D tentatively fits TRBD1 or TRBD2 (6 bases each). Germline CDR1 is SGHRS and CDR2 is YFSETQ. The CDR3 loop spans 15 amino acids. Trimming removed 0 bases at V and 4 bases at J, with 13 bases between.

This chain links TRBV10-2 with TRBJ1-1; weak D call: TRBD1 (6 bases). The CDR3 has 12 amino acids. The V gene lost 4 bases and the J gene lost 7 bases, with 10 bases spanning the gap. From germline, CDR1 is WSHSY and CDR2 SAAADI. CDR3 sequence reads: CASSGGANEAFF. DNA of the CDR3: TGCGCCAGCAGTGGGGGGGCTAATGAAGCTTTCTTT.

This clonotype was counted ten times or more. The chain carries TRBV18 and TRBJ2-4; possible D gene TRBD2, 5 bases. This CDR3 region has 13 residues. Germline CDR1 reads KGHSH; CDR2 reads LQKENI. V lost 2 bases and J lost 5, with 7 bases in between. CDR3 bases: TGTGCCAGCTCACCAGTGGGAGAAAACATTCAGTACTTC. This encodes CASSPVGENIQYF.

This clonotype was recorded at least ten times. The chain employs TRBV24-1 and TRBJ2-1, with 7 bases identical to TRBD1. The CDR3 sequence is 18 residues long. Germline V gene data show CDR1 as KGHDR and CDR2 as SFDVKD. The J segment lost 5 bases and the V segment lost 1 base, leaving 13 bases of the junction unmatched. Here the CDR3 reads CATSDFQGQLKTDNEQFF. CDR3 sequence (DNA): TGTGCCACCAGTGATTTCCAGGGACAGCTCAAAACCGACAATGAGCAGTTCTTC.

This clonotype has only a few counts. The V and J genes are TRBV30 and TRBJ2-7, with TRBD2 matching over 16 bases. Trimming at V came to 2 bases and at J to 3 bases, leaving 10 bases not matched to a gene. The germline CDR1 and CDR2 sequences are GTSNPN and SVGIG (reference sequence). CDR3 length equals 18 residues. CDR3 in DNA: TGTGCCTGGAGTCTCGGGACTAGCGGGAGGGCTCTTATCTACGAGCAGTACTTC. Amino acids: CAWSLGTSGRALIYEQYF.

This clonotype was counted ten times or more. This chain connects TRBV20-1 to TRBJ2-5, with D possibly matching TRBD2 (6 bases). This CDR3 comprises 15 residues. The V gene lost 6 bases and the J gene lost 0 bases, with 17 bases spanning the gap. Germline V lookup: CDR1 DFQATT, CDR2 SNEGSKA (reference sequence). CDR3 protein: CSARWPGLHQETQYF. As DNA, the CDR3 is TGCAGTGCGAGGTGGCCGGGACTCCACCAAGAGACCCAGTACTTC.